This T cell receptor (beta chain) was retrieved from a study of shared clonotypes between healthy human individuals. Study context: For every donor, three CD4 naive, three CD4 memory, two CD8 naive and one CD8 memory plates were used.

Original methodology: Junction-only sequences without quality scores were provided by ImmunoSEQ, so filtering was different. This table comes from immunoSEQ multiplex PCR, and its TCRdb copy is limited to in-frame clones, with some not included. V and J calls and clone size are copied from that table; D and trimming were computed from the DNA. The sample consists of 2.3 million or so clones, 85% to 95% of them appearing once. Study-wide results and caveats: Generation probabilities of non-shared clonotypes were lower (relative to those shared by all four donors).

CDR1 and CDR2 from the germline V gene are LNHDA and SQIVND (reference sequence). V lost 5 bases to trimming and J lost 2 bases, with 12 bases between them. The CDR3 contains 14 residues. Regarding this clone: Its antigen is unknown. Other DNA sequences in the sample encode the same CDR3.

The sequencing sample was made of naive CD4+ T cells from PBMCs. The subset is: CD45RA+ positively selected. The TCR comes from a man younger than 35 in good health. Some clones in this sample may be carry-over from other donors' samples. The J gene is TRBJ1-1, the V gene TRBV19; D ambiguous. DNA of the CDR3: TGTGCCAGTAGTGCTCGCGGCTCTAACACTGAAGCTTTCTTT. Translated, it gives CASSARGSNTEAFF.